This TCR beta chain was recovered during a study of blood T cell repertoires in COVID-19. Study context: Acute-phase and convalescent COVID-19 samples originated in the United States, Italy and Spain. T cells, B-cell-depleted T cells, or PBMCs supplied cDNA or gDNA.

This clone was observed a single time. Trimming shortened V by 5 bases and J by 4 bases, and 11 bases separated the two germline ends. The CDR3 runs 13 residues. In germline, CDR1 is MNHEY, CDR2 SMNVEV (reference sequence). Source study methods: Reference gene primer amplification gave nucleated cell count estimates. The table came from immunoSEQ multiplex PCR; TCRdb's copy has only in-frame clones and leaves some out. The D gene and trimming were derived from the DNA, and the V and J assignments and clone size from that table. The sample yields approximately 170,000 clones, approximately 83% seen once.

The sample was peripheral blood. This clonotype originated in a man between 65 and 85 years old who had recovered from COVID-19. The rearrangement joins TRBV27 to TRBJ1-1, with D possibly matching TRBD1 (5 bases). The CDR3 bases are TGTGCCAGCAGTCCCAGGGTGGGCACTGAAGCTTTCTTT. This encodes CASSPRVGTEAFF.